The 29 T cell receptor beta chains below all came from one sample that was sequenced in a study of graft-versus-host responses after intestinal transplantation. Produced via immunoSEQ multiplex PCR; TCRdb's table is partial and in-frame only. The data hold 20,000 to 25,000 clones, with approximately 94% observed a single time. Specimen: PBMCs, collected 156 days after intestinal transplant. The receptors come from a human patient who received an intestinal transplant, so some T cells may come from the graft donor.

This clone is a singleton in its sample. The rearrangement joins TRBV4-1 to TRBJ2-2, with D possibly being TRBD1 or TRBD2 (7 bases each). Germline-derived CDR1 and CDR2 are MGHRA and YSYEKL. CDR3 length equals 18 residues. With 0 bases removed from V and 2 bases from J, the gap between germline ends came to 16 bases. The CDR3 DNA is TGCGCCAGCAGCCAAGATCACCTCAGGGGGGGCAACACCGGGGAGCTGTTTTTT. Translated, it gives CASSQDHLRGGNTGELFF.

This chain uses TRBV6-1 with TRBJ1-2; D not resolved. Trimming pared 3 bases from V and 4 bases from J, leaving 21 bases between. Germline V gene lookup returns CDR1 MNHNS and CDR2 SASEGT. The CDR3 has 17 residues. CDR3 sequence reads: CASSDRPPMRKTYGYTF. The CDR3 DNA reads as TGTGCCAGCAGTGATCGACCCCCTATGCGAAAGACCTATGGCTACACCTTC.

As DNA, the CDR3 is TGTGCCAGCAGCCAGGGGACTTTAGGGCCCCAGTACTTC. This translates into CASSQGTLGPQYF. The chain joins TRBV14 to TRBJ2-5; perhaps TRBD2 as D (6 bases). Per germline, CDR1 SGHDN and CDR2 FVKESK. The CDR3 is made up of 13 amino acids. V lost 3 bases and J lost 9, with 14 bases in between.

The chain employs TRBV15 and TRBJ2-7; weak D call: TRBD2 (5 bases). The CDR3 totals 17 residues. Germline V CDR1 and CDR2: LNHNV, YYDKDF (reference sequence). V lost 5 bases and J lost 0, with 20 bases in between. CDR3 in amino acids: CATSHTKNSASSYEQYF. The CDR3 nucleotides read TGTGCCACCAGCCACACTAAAAATAGCGCCAGCTCCTACGAGCAGTACTTC. The whole variable domain, remainder taken from reference TRBV15 and TRBJ2-7, is DAMVIQNPRYQVTQFGKPVTLSCSQTLNHNVMYWYQQKSSQAPKLLFHYYDKDFNNEADTPDNFQSRRPNTSFCFLDIRSPGLGDTAMYLCATSHTKNSASSYEQYFGPGTRLTVT.

CDR3 bases: TGTGCCAGCAGGGCTGGACAGGAACATATCGAGCAGTACTTC. This codes for CASRAGQEHIEQYF. V gene TRBV2 combines with J gene TRBJ2-7; 7 positions match TRBD1. The CDR3 spans 14 residues. V was pared by 6 bases and J by 6 bases, with 11 bases of the junction left unmatched. The germline gives CDR1 SNHLY, CDR2 FYNNEI.

The rearrangement uses TRBV9 and TRBJ2-7; 9 bases match TRBD1. The J segment lost 3 bases and the V segment lost 4 bases, leaving 5 bases of the junction unmatched. This CDR3 spans 14 amino acids. Germline assignment: CDR1 SGDLS and CDR2 YYNGEE. The DNA for the CDR3 is TGTGCCAGCAGCCGAGGGACAGGGAGCTACGAGCAGTACTTC. Protein sequence: CASSRGTGSYEQYF.

V and J are TRBV11-2 and TRBJ2-7; D may be TRBD1 or TRBD2 (5 bases each). This CDR3 is built from 16 residues. Deletions cut 0 bases from V and 3 bases from J, with 15 bases between. Per germline, CDR1 SGHAT and CDR2 FQNNGV. In nucleotides, the CDR3 is TGTGCCAGCAGCTTAGATTTCCCTCGGGACGGCTACGAGCAGTACTTC. It codes for CASSLDFPRDGYEQYF. Together with reference TRBV11-2 and TRBJ2-7, the CDR3 gives the full variable domain: EAGVAQSPRYKIIEKRQSVAFWCNPISGHATLYWYQQILGQGPKLLIQFQNNGVVDDSQLPKDRFSAERLKGVDSTLKIQPAKLEDSAVYLCASSLDFPRDGYEQYFGPGTRLTVT.

V usage is TRBV4-1 and J usage is TRBJ2-2; TRBD2 might be the D (5 bases). Germline V lookup: CDR1 MGHRA, CDR2 YSYEKL. The CDR3 has 14 amino acids. V shed 3 bases and J shed 1 base, with 6 bases lying between them. CDR3 region: CASSHGKNTGELFF. The CDR3 coding sequence is TGCGCCAGCAGCCACGGGAAGAACACCGGGGAGCTGTTTTTT.

V is TRBV7-9 and J is TRBJ2-5; D remains ambiguous. The CDR3 loop spans 15 amino acids. The V end lost 5 bases, the J end lost 2 bases, and 15 bases lay between the germline ends. Looked up from germline, CDR1 is SEHNR and CDR2 is FQNEAQ (reference sequence). CDR3 sequence (DNA): TGTGCCAGCAGCCGAACTCTAGTTACACAAGAGACCCAGTACTTC. It yields the protein CASSRTLVTQETQYF.

Only one count was recorded for this clone. The J gene is TRBJ2-1, the V gene TRBV11-2; D uncertain. V was shortened by 1 base and J by 9 bases, with 4 bases between the two germline ends. Looked up from germline, CDR1 is SGHAT and CDR2 is FQNNGV. The CDR3 length is 11 residues. DNA for the CDR3: TGTGCCAGCAGCTTAGCCTTTGAGCAGTTCTTC. Translated, it gives CASSLAFEQFF.

The chain combines TRBV29-1 with TRBJ2-5; 10 positions match TRBD1. Trimming at V came to 6 bases and at J to 3 bases, leaving 4 bases not matched to a gene. Germline CDR1 SQVTM, CDR2 ANQGSEA. The CDR3 is 13 residues long. The CDR3 DNA sequence: TGCAGCGTCCCCGGGACAGGGGAAGAGACCCAGTACTTC. The encoded protein is CSVPGTGEETQYF.

The rearrangement links TRBV11-2 to TRBJ2-7, with 8 positions matching TRBD1. The CDR3 loop spans 14 amino acids. After removal of 3 bases from V and 2 bases from J, the junction contained 3 bases not matched to a gene. The germline V gene encodes CDR1 SGHAT and CDR2 FQNNGV. Here the CDR3 reads CASSFGQGPYEQYF. CDR3 bases: TGTGCCAGCAGCTTTGGACAGGGTCCCTACGAGCAGTACTTC.

Only one count was recorded for this clone. J is TRBJ2-6 and V is TRBV6-6, with a tentative D call TRBD1 (5 bases). From germline, CDR1 is MNHNY and CDR2 SVGAGI (reference sequence). CDR3 size: 15 residues. Trimming left V 6 bases short and J 1 base short, with 10 bases between. CDR3 nucleotides: TGTGCCAGCAGCCGAGACAGATCTGGGGCCAACGTCCTGACTTTC. Amino acids: CASSRDRSGANVLTF.

The chain carries TRBV5-1 and TRBJ2-7; TRBD2 might be the D (6 bases). CDR3 length: 14 amino acids. The germline CDR1 and CDR2 sequences are SGHRS and YFSETQ. The ends were cut back, 2 bases at V and 5 bases at J, with 14 bases in the middle. The CDR3 loop is CASSFGVSGDEQYF. CDR3 DNA sequence: TGCGCCAGCAGCTTTGGTGTTTCGGGGGACGAGCAGTACTTC.

V gene TRBV6-1 combines with J gene TRBJ2-2; maybe TRBD2 (5 bases). The CDR3 loop spans 14 amino acids. V was clipped by 9 bases and J by 4 bases, with 15 bases between them. The germline V gene encodes CDR1 MNHNS and CDR2 SASEGT. For the CDR3, the DNA is TGTGCCAGTAAAAGGGAGATCGTCACCGGGGAGCTGTTTTTT. It codes for CASKREIVTGELFF.

The genes are TRBV29-1 and TRBJ1-2, with D unclear. V was cut by 4 bases and J by 5 bases, with 8 bases left in between. The CDR3 extends over 11 amino acids. The germline V gene has CDR1 SQVTM and CDR2 ANQGSEA. CDR3 sequence: CSVGTVYGYTF. The CDR3 nucleotides are TGCAGCGTTGGGACGGTTTATGGCTACACCTTC.

The chain joins TRBV19 to TRBJ2-2; D not certain. With 3 bases removed from V and 4 bases from J, the gap between germline ends came to 12 bases. The CDR3 is made up of 15 amino acids. Per germline, CDR1 LNHDA and CDR2 SQIVND (reference sequence). The CDR3 is CASSIIQESTGELFF. CDR3 DNA sequence: TGTGCCAGTAGTATCATCCAGGAGTCCACCGGGGAGCTGTTTTTT.

The chain joins TRBV4-1 to TRBJ2-5; 10 bases fit TRBD2. CDR3 length: 16 amino acids. Trimming at V came to 6 bases and at J to 4 bases, leaving 11 bases not matched to a gene. Germline V lookup: CDR1 MGHRA, CDR2 YSYEKL. The CDR3 is CASRYSSGGQGETQYF. The CDR3 bases are TGCGCCAGCAGATACTCTAGCGGGGGTCAGGGAGAGACCCAGTACTTC.

Comment on this clone: At one end the junction does not follow the germline gene, possibly because of a read error. Within the sample, other DNA sequences also encode this same CDR3. The chain uses TRBV19 and TRBJ1-2; D is possibly TRBD1 (5 bases). CDR3 length: 16 amino acids. Looked up from germline, CDR1 is LNHDA and CDR2 is SQIVND (reference sequence). This CDR3 reads CASSIDILGDPYGYTF. The CDR3 DNA reads as TGTGCCAGTAGTATAGACATCCTCGGGGACCCCTATGGTTACACCTTC.

J is TRBJ2-3 and V is TRBV6-5; TRBD2 aligns across 10 bases. Germline V gene sequence: CDR1 MNHEY, CDR2 SVGAGI. The CDR3 covers 15 residues. The ends lost 7 bases at V and 3 bases at J; junction bases unmatched: 7. Written as DNA, the CDR3 is TGTGCCAGCAATCGACTAGCGGGCGGTACAGATACGCAGTATTTT. This translates into CASNRLAGGTDTQYF.

The gene calls are TRBV9 and TRBJ1-2; D gene uncertain. The CDR3 runs 12 residues. The ends were cut back, 0 bases at V and 4 bases at J, with 4 bases in the middle. Per the germline V gene, CDR1 is SGDLS and CDR2 is YYNGEE. This CDR3 is CASSVAGYGYTF. The CDR3 DNA follows: TGTGCCAGCAGCGTAGCTGGCTATGGCTACACCTTC.

The V and J genes are TRBV6-6 and TRBJ2-7; TRBD1 matches 8 bases. Germline V gene data show CDR1 as MNHNY and CDR2 as SVGAGI (reference sequence). This CDR3 has 16 residues. V lost 10 bases, J lost 1 base, and 15 bases stayed unmatched. The CDR3 DNA is TGTGCCACCCCCAATCGACAGGGGATAAGGTCCTACGAGCAGTACTTC. It is translated as CATPNRQGIRSYEQYF.

The chain has TRBV18 and TRBJ1-6; D possibly corresponds to TRBD1 (5 bases). V lost 6 bases, J lost 9 bases, and 12 bases lay in between. Germline CDR1 and CDR2: KGHSH and LQKENI. The CDR3 contains 13 residues. CDR3 amino acids: CASSQGLSSPLHF. In DNA form, the CDR3 reads TGTGCCAGCTCGCAGGGCCTGAGTTCACCCCTCCACTTT.

This clone was observed a single time. This sequence joins TRBV12-5 and TRBJ1-4; 8 bases match TRBD1. The CDR3 is 16 residues long. The J segment lost 3 bases and the V segment lost 0 bases, leaving 3 bases of the junction unmatched. Germline CDR1 reads LGHNT; CDR2 reads FRNRAP. The CDR3 loop is CASGLVGDRSNEKLFF. As DNA, the CDR3 is TGTGCTAGTGGTTTGGTGGGGGACAGGTCTAATGAAAAACTGTTTTTT. Using reference TRBV12-5 and TRBJ1-4 for the parts outside the CDR3, the full variable domain is DARVTQTPRHKVTEMGQEVTMRCQPILGHNTVFWYRQTMMQGLELLAYFRNRAPLDDSGMPKDRFSAEMPDATLATLKIQPSEPRDSAVYFCASGLVGDRSNEKLFFGSGTQLSVL.

A note on this clone: The sample contains more than one DNA sequence encoding this CDR3. The genes are TRBV19 and TRBJ2-7; no definite D call. The CDR3 runs 12 residues. V was trimmed by 5 bases and J by 1 base, leaving 6 bases between them. In germline, CDR1 is LNHDA, CDR2 SQIVND (reference sequence). CDR3 bases: TGTGCCAGTAGTGACTCTTCCTACGAGCAGTACTTC. As protein: CASSDSSYEQYF. The whole variable domain, remainder taken from reference TRBV19 and TRBJ2-7, is DGGITQSPKYLFRKEGQNVTLSCEQNLNHDAMYWYRQDPGQGLRLIYYSQIVNDFQKGDIAEGYSVSREKKESFPLTVTSAQKNPTAFYLCASSDSSYEQYFGPGTRLTVT.

The chain uses TRBV4-1 and TRBJ2-1; 8 bases line up with TRBD2. This CDR3 region has 19 residues. The V gene's germline CDR1 is MGHRA and CDR2 YSYEKL. Trimming took 4 bases from V and 7 from J; bases not matched to a gene: 21. The CDR3 is CASSPRRLTGTRIRNEQFF. DNA of the CDR3: TGCGCCAGCAGCCCGCGTAGACTTACCGGGACTAGAATACGGAATGAGCAGTTCTTC.

The chain employs TRBV4-1 and TRBJ2-1; D gene uncertain. Germline V gene lookup returns CDR1 MGHRA and CDR2 YSYEKL. The V and J ends lost 3 bases and 0 bases respectively, with 12 bases between them. The CDR3 contains 16 residues. CDR3 residues: CASSQALRYSYNEQFF. The CDR3 nucleotides are TGCGCCAGCAGCCAGGCCCTCAGGTACTCCTACAATGAGCAGTTCTTC.

V usage is TRBV27 and J usage is TRBJ2-7, with 8 bases that match TRBD1. From germline, CDR1 is MNHEY and CDR2 SMNVEV (reference sequence). V trimming: 5 bases; J trimming: 4 bases; junction bases outside the gene matches: 7. This CDR3 comprises 14 residues. CDR3 protein: CASSPRDRSYEQYF. The CDR3, as DNA: TGTGCCAGCAGTCCTAGGGACAGGAGTTACGAGCAGTACTTC.

The gene calls are TRBV7-8 and TRBJ2-7; D is perhaps TRBD1 or TRBD2 (5 bases each). Germline-derived CDR1 and CDR2 are SGHVS and FQNEAQ. The CDR3 length is 14 residues. V was trimmed by 5 bases and J by 2 bases, leaving 13 bases between them. The CDR3: CASSLTGTAYEQYF. CDR3 coding DNA: TGTGCCAGCAGCCTAACCGGGACGGCCTACGAGCAGTACTTC.